This T cell receptor beta chain was captured in a study of cytomegalovirus exposure and HLA in healthy donors. Study information: For the approximately 390 genotyped donors, about 81% fell within the Caucasian-associated ancestry cluster.

Remarks on this clone: As yet, its antigen is unknown.

PCR primers comprised 60 Vbeta and 13 Jbeta primers. The data were produced by immunoSEQ multiplex PCR, yet TCRdb's version contains in-frame clones alone and is incomplete. The sample features 150,000 to 200,000 clones, with 0.65% to 0.9% in its top ten. Germline CDR1 reads WSHSY; CDR2 reads SAAADI. CDR3 length equals 15 residues. V lost 6 bases, J lost 4 bases, and 2 bases stayed unmatched. General study points: Available immune exposure information was restricted to CMV serostatus only. Presence/absence analyses assumed roughly uniform sequencing depth across donors, which may not hold.

The V call is TRBV10-2, the J call TRBJ2-3; 15 nucleotides align to TRBD2. The receptor's source is a woman aged 18-29 years in good health and CMV-seropositive. Sequencing was carried out using PBMCs. The CDR3 nucleotides are TGCGCCAGCAGGGGACTAGCGGGAGGTGCAGATACGCAGTATTTT. It translates to CASRGLAGGADTQYF.